The source of this T cell receptor (beta chain) is a study of blood T cell repertoires in COVID-19. Study-wide context: In each case, the material was cDNA or gDNA derived from T cells, B-cell-depleted T cells, or PBMCs.

The repertoire was sequenced with immunoSEQ multiplex PCR; TCRdb's copy has only in-frame clones and lacks some. The sample lists 150,000 or so clones, around 87% occurring once. This CDR3 is built from 15 residues. V was clipped by 5 bases and J by 1 base; unmatched bases: 6. The germline V gene has CDR1 MDHEN and CDR2 SYDVKM. The sequence was obtained from a man between 18 and 29 years old with COVID-19, enrolled during active disease. The chain joins TRBV28 to TRBJ2-3; 7 bases match TRBD2. Sequencing was performed on peripheral blood. This CDR3 reads CASSRPRGGTDTQYF. The CDR3 bases are TGTGCCAGCAGTAGACCCCGGGGGGGCACAGATACGCAGTATTTT.